Listed below are T cell receptor beta chains from one sample, sequenced in a study of blood T cell repertoires in COVID-19. Profiling relied on immunoSEQ multiplex PCR, and the TCRdb table lists in-frame clones only, not all of them. The sample records more than 65,000 clones, roughly 78% being singletons. The material sequenced was peripheral blood. All receptors come from a human donor in a cohort sampled during active COVID-19. Each CDR3 is given with its conserved first and last residue. D genes are given only for firm matches. The size field is filled for only some rows; it gives once, few, many or a size class.

V gene: TRBV11-3
J gene: TRBJ2-1
clone size: NA
D gene: NA
CDR3 protein: CASSLGDLESKQFF
CDR3 DNA: TGTGCCAGCAGCTTAGGGGACTTAGAGTCAAAGCAGTTCTTC

V gene: TRBV18
J gene: TRBJ2-2
clone size: NA
D gene: TRBD1
CDR3 protein: CASSPRQGNTGELFF
CDR3 DNA: TGTGCCAGCTCACCTCGACAGGGTAACACCGGGGAGCTGTTTTTT

V gene: TRBV7-9
J gene: TRBJ1-2
clone size: few
D gene: NA
CDR3 protein: CASSFDNFRGYTF
CDR3 DNA: TGTGCCAGCAGCTTCGACAACTTTAGGGGCTACACCTTC

V gene: TRBV6-1
J gene: TRBJ2-7
clone size: NA
D gene: NA
CDR3 protein: CASSELREQYF
CDR3 DNA: TGTGCCAGCAGTGAATTGAGGGAGCAGTACTTC

V gene: TRBV18
J gene: TRBJ1-5
clone size: NA
D gene: TRBD1
CDR3 protein: CASSPQGQANQPQHF
CDR3 DNA: TGTGCCAGCTCACCACAGGGACAGGCGAATCAGCCCCAGCATTTT

V gene: TRBV6-5
J gene: TRBJ1-3
clone size: NA
D gene: NA
CDR3 protein: CASSYSRSSGNTIYF
CDR3 DNA: TGTGCCAGCAGTTACTCGAGGAGCTCTGGAAACACCATATATTTT

V gene: TRBV7-9
J gene: TRBJ1-2
clone size: NA
D gene: TRBD1
CDR3 protein: CASSPTDREAYGYTF
CDR3 DNA: TGTGCCAGCAGCCCAACGGACAGGGAAGCGTATGGCTACACCTTC

V gene: TRBV14
J gene: TRBJ1-2
clone size: NA
D gene: NA
CDR3 protein: CASSQAGAGAYGYTF
CDR3 DNA: TGTGCCAGCAGCCAAGCTGGGGCAGGGGCCTATGGCTACACCTTC

V gene: TRBV6-5
J gene: TRBJ1-2
clone size: NA
D gene: NA
CDR3 protein: CASSYSRDDGYTF
CDR3 DNA: TGTGCCAGCAGTTACTCCAGGGATGATGGCTACACCTTC

V gene: TRBV7-7
J gene: TRBJ2-7
clone size: NA
D gene: TRBD1
CDR3 protein: CASSLTLGGNEQYF
CDR3 DNA: TGTGCTAGCAGCTTAACGTTAGGGGGCAACGAGCAGTACTTC

V gene: TRBV7-8
J gene: TRBJ2-7
clone size: few
D gene: NA
CDR3 protein: CASSPVEQGPTYEQYF
CDR3 DNA: TGTGCCAGCAGCCCAGTTGAACAGGGACCTACCTACGAGCAGTACTTC

V gene: TRBV6-1
J gene: TRBJ1-5
clone size: NA
D gene: NA
CDR3 protein: CASSDLGVQPQHF
CDR3 DNA: TGTGCCAGCAGTGATTTGGGCGTTCAGCCCCAGCATTTT

V gene: TRBV7-3
J gene: TRBJ1-1
clone size: NA
D gene: TRBD1
CDR3 protein: CASSSSGGTEAFF
CDR3 DNA: TGTGCCAGCAGCTCGTCAGGGGGGACTGAAGCTTTCTTT

V gene: TRBV18
J gene: TRBJ2-7
clone size: NA
D gene: TRBD2
CDR3 protein: CASSPLLAGTYEQYF
CDR3 DNA: TGTGCCAGCTCACCACTTCTAGCGGGGACCTACGAGCAGTACTTC

V gene: TRBV10-3
J gene: TRBJ2-7
clone size: NA
D gene: NA
CDR3 protein: CAISRQIEQYF
CDR3 DNA: TGTGCCATCAGCAGACAGATCGAGCAGTACTTC

V gene: TRBV7-2
J gene: TRBJ2-1
clone size: NA
D gene: TRBD2
CDR3 protein: CASLGGSGGSSYNEQFF
CDR3 DNA: TGTGCCAGTCTTGGGGGTAGCGGGGGCAGCTCCTACAATGAGCAGTTCTTC

V gene: TRBV4-3
J gene: TRBJ1-3
clone size: NA
D gene: TRBD1
CDR3 protein: CASSQRQGANGNTIYF
CDR3 DNA: TGCGCCAGCAGCCAAAGACAGGGGGCGAATGGAAACACCATATATTTT

V gene: TRBV11-1
J gene: TRBJ2-7
clone size: NA
D gene: NA
CDR3 protein: CASSLDRRTYEQYF
CDR3 DNA: TGTGCCAGCAGCTTAGACAGGCGCACCTACGAGCAGTACTTC

V gene: TRBV19
J gene: TRBJ2-2
clone size: NA
D gene: TRBD1
CDR3 protein: CASRYSGAGGTGELFF
CDR3 DNA: TGTGCCAGTAGGTACTCCGGGGCAGGGGGCACCGGGGAGCTGTTTTTT

V gene: TRBV19
J gene: TRBJ1-3
clone size: NA
D gene: NA
CDR3 protein: CASRHPGVIGNTIYF
CDR3 DNA: TGTGCCAGTAGGCACCCGGGGGTAATTGGAAACACCATATATTTT

V gene: TRBV5-4
J gene: TRBJ2-5
clone size: NA
D gene: NA
CDR3 protein: CASSLAYNKETQYF
CDR3 DNA: TGTGCCAGCAGCTTGGCCTATAATAAAGAGACCCAGTACTTC

V gene: TRBV7-8
J gene: TRBJ1-5
clone size: NA
D gene: NA
CDR3 protein: CASSLDLGQPQHF
CDR3 DNA: TGTGCCAGCAGCTTAGATCTCGGTCAGCCCCAGCATTTT

V gene: TRBV4-1
J gene: TRBJ2-3
clone size: NA
D gene: TRBD2
CDR3 protein: CASSKSGRGSTDTQYF
CDR3 DNA: TGCGCCAGCAGCAAAAGCGGGCGGGGGAGCACAGATACGCAGTATTTT

V gene: TRBV5-1
J gene: TRBJ1-3
clone size: NA
D gene: NA
CDR3 protein: CASSSGLGNTIYF
CDR3 DNA: TGCGCCAGCAGCTCAGGGCTCGGAAACACCATATATTTT

V gene: TRBV7-9
J gene: TRBJ2-7
clone size: NA
D gene: NA
CDR3 protein: CASSRSSLSYEQYF
CDR3 DNA: TGTGCCAGCAGCCGGTCTAGTCTATCCTACGAGCAGTACTTC

V gene: TRBV2
J gene: TRBJ1-6
clone size: few
D gene: NA
CDR3 protein: CAGGLRGKNSPLHF
CDR3 DNA: TGTGCCGGCGGATTAAGGGGGAAGAATTCACCCCTCCACTTT

V gene: TRBV2
J gene: TRBJ2-3
clone size: NA
D gene: TRBD1
CDR3 protein: CASSGQGASTDTQYF
CDR3 DNA: TGTGCCAGCAGTGGACAGGGGGCGAGCACAGATACGCAGTATTTT

V gene: TRBV30
J gene: TRBJ2-1
clone size: NA
D gene: TRBD1
CDR3 protein: CAWRRGDRDSNEQFF
CDR3 DNA: TGTGCCTGGAGAAGGGGGGACAGGGATAGCAATGAGCAGTTCTTC

V gene: TRBV20-1
J gene: TRBJ1-2
clone size: NA
D gene: NA
CDR3 protein: CSASSSYGYTF
CDR3 DNA: TGCAGTGCTAGTAGTAGCTATGGCTACACCTTC

V gene: TRBV7-2
J gene: TRBJ1-6
clone size: NA
D gene: NA
CDR3 protein: CASSLARDNSPLHF
CDR3 DNA: TGTGCCAGCAGCTTAGCGCGGGATAATTCACCCCTCCACTTT

V gene: TRBV5-6
J gene: TRBJ1-4
clone size: NA
D gene: NA
CDR3 protein: CASSLVTETNEKLFF
CDR3 DNA: TGTGCCAGCAGCTTGGTGACAGAAACTAATGAAAAACTGTTTTTT

V gene: TRBV7-3
J gene: TRBJ2-3
clone size: NA
D gene: NA
CDR3 protein: CASSLFRGATDTQYF
CDR3 DNA: TGTGCCAGCAGCTTGTTTCGGGGAGCCACAGATACGCAGTATTTT

V gene: TRBV5-4
J gene: TRBJ1-1
clone size: NA
D gene: NA
CDR3 protein: CASSLSLGNTEAFF
CDR3 DNA: TGTGCCAGCAGCTTGTCCCTCGGGAACACTGAAGCTTTCTTT

V gene: TRBV7-9
J gene: TRBJ2-3
clone size: few
D gene: NA
CDR3 protein: CASSRAGDTKTQYF
CDR3 DNA: TGTGCCAGCAGCCGAGCAGGGGACACGAAGACGCAGTATTTT

V gene: TRBV9
J gene: TRBJ1-2
clone size: NA
D gene: NA
CDR3 protein: CASSVVAGDGYTF
CDR3 DNA: TGTGCCAGCAGCGTAGTAGCAGGGGATGGCTACACCTTC

V gene: TRBV4-1
J gene: TRBJ2-7
clone size: NA
D gene: NA
CDR3 protein: CASRQTERSNEQYF
CDR3 DNA: TGCGCCAGCAGACAGACAGAACGGTCTAACGAGCAGTACTTC

V gene: TRBV4-2
J gene: TRBJ2-7
clone size: NA
D gene: NA
CDR3 protein: CASSPTDDRGWIYEQYF
CDR3 DNA: TGTGCCAGCAGCCCGACCGACGATCGGGGATGGATCTACGAGCAGTACTTC

V gene: TRBV7-8
J gene: TRBJ2-7
clone size: NA
D gene: NA
CDR3 protein: CASSAAGTGSYEQYF
CDR3 DNA: TGTGCCAGCAGCGCAGCGGGGACAGGCTCCTACGAGCAGTACTTC

V gene: TRBV29-1
J gene: TRBJ2-1
clone size: NA
D gene: NA
CDR3 protein: CSGIPGGNSYNEQFF
CDR3 DNA: TGCAGCGGCATCCCGGGGGGCAACTCCTACAATGAGCAGTTCTTC